Listed below are T cell receptor beta chains from one sample, sequenced in a study of PD-L1 blockade in urothelial cancer. Libraries were prepared by immunoSEQ multiplex PCR; TCRdb keeps only in-frame clonotypes and omits some of them. The sample records about 45,000 clones, approximately 88% being singletons. The sample was PBMCs, taken around atezolizumab (anti-PD-L1) treatment. The receptor set was obtained from a man aged 80 or over with urothelial cancer. Each CDR3 is given with its conserved first and last residue. The D gene is left open where the match is weak. Clone size is not always given. Where it is, it says once, few, many or a class for expanded clones.

CDR3aa,CDR3nt,j_gene,v_gene,abundance,d_gene
CASRQQGKAFF,TGTGCCAGCAGGCAACAGGGTAAAGCTTTCTTT,TRBJ1-1,TRBV6-5,-,-
CAIRRGGGYYGYTF,TGTGCCATACGCCGGGGGGGCGGGTACTATGGCTACACCTTC,TRBJ1-2,TRBV10-3,-,-
CASSLLVAGSGTGELFF,TGTGCCAGTAGTTTGTTGGTAGCGGGATCGGGCACCGGGGAGCTGTTTTTT,TRBJ2-2,TRBV19,once,TRBD2
CASRTGTGGFDEQYF,TGTGCCAGCAGGACCGGGACAGGGGGCTTCGACGAGCAGTACTTC,TRBJ2-7,TRBV2,-,TRBD1
CSVETEGSLLSNYGYTF,TGCAGCGTTGAAACGGAGGGCAGCCTCCTCTCTAACTATGGCTACACCTTC,TRBJ1-2,TRBV29-1,-,-
CASSLDGGYGYTF,TGTGCCAGCAGCTTAGACGGGGGCTATGGCTACACCTTC,TRBJ1-2,TRBV7-2,-,-
CASSLESGAAYEQYF,TGCGCCAGCAGCTTGGAGAGCGGGGCAGCCTACGAGCAGTACTTC,TRBJ2-7,TRBV5-1,-,TRBD2
CALGAALGDEQYF,TGTGCCTTGGGGGCGGCCCTTGGGGACGAGCAGTACTTC,TRBJ2-7,TRBV6-1,once,-
CAWSVPRTGGYQETQYF,TGTGCCTGGAGTGTACCTCGGACAGGGGGGTACCAAGAGACCCAGTACTTC,TRBJ2-5,TRBV30,-,TRBD1
CASREQVSGNTIYF,TGTGCCAGCAGGGAACAGGTCTCTGGAAACACCATATATTTT,TRBJ1-3,TRBV2,-,-
CASSLGQGTYTGELFF,TGCGCCAGCAGCCTGGGACAGGGGACGTACACCGGGGAGCTGTTTTTT,TRBJ2-2,TRBV4-1,-,TRBD1
CASSKFAGTGPTQYF,TGTGCCAGCAGCAAATTTGCCGGGACAGGACCCACCCAGTACTTC,TRBJ2-5,TRBV21-1,-,-
CASSPGLAGEYPGELFF,TGTGCCAGCAGCCCGGGACTAGCGGGAGAGTACCCCGGGGAGCTGTTTTTT,TRBJ2-2,TRBV5-5,once,TRBD2
CASSQRNRQTGNEQFF,TGCGCCAGCAGTCAACGTAATCGACAGACTGGAAATGAGCAGTTCTTC,TRBJ2-1,TRBV23-1,-,-
CSARREDTQYF,TGCAGTGCTAGACGCGAAGATACGCAGTATTTT,TRBJ2-3,TRBV20-1,-,-
CASSLGSGTEAFF,TGTGCCAGCAGTCTGGGGAGTGGGACTGAAGCTTTCTTT,TRBJ1-1,TRBV6-5,-,-
CAWSVGGHSNQPQHF,TGTGCCTGGAGTGTCGGGGGTCATAGCAATCAGCCCCAGCATTTT,TRBJ1-5,TRBV30,-,-
CASSETGQGSYQPQHF,TGTGCCAGTAGTGAGACAGGACAGGGGTCTTATCAGCCCCAGCATTTT,TRBJ1-5,TRBV19,-,TRBD1
CASSLTGRGLQETQYF,TGTGCCAGTAGTTTGACAGGGAGAGGGCTCCAAGAGACCCAGTACTTC,TRBJ2-5,TRBV19,-,TRBD1
CATSRDSRAGPYNEQFF,TGTGCCACCAGCAGAGATTCCCGAGCGGGCCCCTACAATGAGCAGTTCTTC,TRBJ2-1,TRBV15,-,-
CASSFGGNANQPQHF,TGTGCCAGCAGTTTCGGCGGAAATGCTAATCAGCCCCAGCATTTT,TRBJ1-5,TRBV28,-,-
CATCKRTGNGTDTQYF,TGTGCCACCTGTAAACGGACAGGGAACGGCACAGATACGCAGTATTTT,TRBJ2-3,TRBV15,-,TRBD1
CSAGEGNGYTF,TGCAGCGCGGGGGAGGGGAATGGCTACACCTTC,TRBJ1-2,TRBV29-1,-,-
CASSRTAGPYNEQFF,TGTGCCAGTTCCCGAACGGCAGGCCCCTACAATGAGCAGTTCTTC,TRBJ2-1,TRBV27,-,-
CAWSVRGSHEQYF,TGTGCCTGGAGTGTAAGGGGCAGCCACGAGCAGTACTTC,TRBJ2-7,TRBV30,-,-
CASSVMRVPHNEQFF,TGTGCCAGCAGTGTCATGCGGGTCCCCCACAATGAGCAGTTCTTC,TRBJ2-1,TRBV6-1,-,-
CASSRLEKLFF,TGTGCCAGTAGCCGACTAGAAAAACTGTTTTTT,TRBJ1-4,TRBV19,-,-
CASSPLLGAGGNYGYTF,TGTGCCAGCAGCCCTCTATTGGGGGCGGGGGGAAACTATGGCTACACCTTC,TRBJ1-2,TRBV11-2,-,-
CASSRDRWGNNEKLFF,TGTGCCAGCAGTCGCGACAGATGGGGTAATAATGAAAAACTGTTTTTT,TRBJ1-4,TRBV11-2,once,-
CASSPTGTLTDTQYF,TGTGCCAGCAGCCCGACGGGGACTCTCACAGATACGCAGTATTTT,TRBJ2-3,TRBV28,-,-
CASSLRTSGSTDTQYF,TGTGCCAGCAGCCTTCGGACTAGCGGGAGCACAGATACGCAGTATTTT,TRBJ2-3,TRBV7-9,-,TRBD2
CAWSVLPRGYTF,TGTGCCTGGAGTGTACTCCCAAGAGGCTACACCTTC,TRBJ1-2,TRBV30,-,-
CASSLESGRASGELFF,TGCGCCAGCAGCTTGGAATCCGGGAGGGCCTCCGGGGAGCTGTTTTTT,TRBJ2-2,TRBV5-1,-,TRBD2
CASRPNTQVSEAFF,TGTGCCAGCAGACCGAACACCCAGGTTTCTGAAGCTTTCTTT,TRBJ1-1,TRBV4-2,-,-
CASREGTRNTEAFF,TGTGCCAGCAGGGAGGGTACCCGGAACACTGAAGCTTTCTTT,TRBJ1-1,TRBV2,-,-